Listed below are T cell receptor beta chains from one sample, sequenced in a study of CXCR3-negative and CXCR3-positive naive CD8 T cells. Reanalyzing the 5' RACE reads, TCRdb keeps one entry per CDR3 protein, without DNA. The sample totals about 63,000 distinct CDR3 sequences. Sequenced input: naive CXCR3+ CD8+ T cells from blood. These receptor sequences come from a human donor in good health. Some clones in this sample may be carry-over from other donors' samples. The CDR3 runs from the conserved cysteine through the conserved F or W.

v_call	j_call	cdr3_length	cdr3_aa
TRBV4-2	TRBJ1-5	13	CASSQVENVGHHF
TRBV29-1	TRBJ1-1	14	CPGPSPDRDTEAFF
TRBV2	TRBJ2-1	15	CASSEAGQGYNEQFF
TRBV5-1	TRBJ2-1	13	CASSTGQYNEQFF
TRBV29-1	TRBJ2-7	16	CSVEGLAGGKAYEQYF
TRBV24-1	TRBJ2-1	14	CATSDPAWGSEQFF
TRBV3-1	TRBJ2-1	16	CASSARGLAVYNEQFF
TRBV29-1	TRBJ2-7	13	CSVEDGTSYEQYF
TRBV12-3/TRBV12-4	TRBJ1-1	14	CASSTPSLNTEAFF
TRBV5-1	TRBJ2-7	13	CASSLEVYYEQYF
TRBV7-9	TRBJ2-7	13	CASSSGRYYEQYF
TRBV27	TRBJ1-6	13	CASTGSHNSPLHF